The 32 T cell receptor beta chains below were found in one sample sequenced in a study of post-analysis software for immune sequencing data. Prepared TCR beta cDNA libraries contained unique molecular identifiers. MiXCR, run by TCRdb on the PCR reads, gives a single entry per CDR3 protein. This sample has under 900,000 distinct CDR3 sequences, with roughly 58% found just once. General study points: TRBV5-6, TRBV5-1 and TRBV20-1 were among roughly 5 TRBV segments more frequent in patients than controls.

These receptors are not linked to any known antigen. The sequenced sample consisted of blood. Every receptor here comes from a girl aged 10 to 17 with multiple sclerosis.

The rearrangement joins TRBV14 to TRBJ2-7, with D possibly matching TRBD1 (5 bases). Germline lookup yields CDR1 SGHDN and CDR2 FVKESK. The CDR3 is 15 amino acids. V was pared by 0 bases and J by 5 bases, with 14 bases between. The CDR3 DNA follows: TGTGCCAGCAGCCAAGATAGGCAGGGTGTCGACGAGCAGTACTTC. Translated, it gives CASSQDRQGVDEQYF.

This clonotype was picked up a small number of times. The gene calls are TRBV12-3 or TRBV12-4 and TRBJ2-7; D gene unclear. The CDR3 sequence is 15 residues long. V lost 1 base to trimming and J lost 0 bases, with 10 bases between them. The CDR3 DNA reads TGTGCCAGCAGTTTAGTGGGTTCGAGCTCCTACGAGCAGTACTTC. The encoded protein is CASSLVGSSSYEQYF.

The chain joins TRBV6-5 to TRBJ2-7; D may match TRBD1 or TRBD2 (5 bases each). Matching the DNA end better, TRBJ2-5 makes the J call doubtful. There are 16 residues in the CDR3. Germline lookup yields CDR1 MNHEY and CDR2 SVGAGI. The CDR3 sequence: CASSYSSGDPRETQYF. CDR3 sequence (DNA): TGTGCCAGCAGTTACTCTTCCGGGGACCCGCGGGAGACCCAGTACTTC.

This clonotype was seen more than once but under ten times. The chain recombines TRBV20-1 with TRBJ2-1; D is perhaps TRBD2 (5 bases). V lost 6 bases and J lost 8, with 11 bases in between. Per germline, CDR1 DFQATT and CDR2 SNEGSKA (reference sequence). There are 11 residues in the CDR3. CDR3 in amino acids: CSAAGGHEQFF. Written as DNA, the CDR3 is TGCAGTGCGGCGGGTGGTCATGAGCAGTTCTTC.

The J gene is TRBJ2-7, the V gene TRBV3-1; no definite D call. The CDR3 is made up of 12 amino acids. Trimming took 2 bases from V and 7 from J, leaving 9 bases between them. Germline assignment: CDR1 LGHDT and CDR2 YNNKEL (reference sequence). CDR3 nucleotides: TGTGCCAGCAGCCAAAACGTCTTAGAGCAGTACTTC. Protein: CASSQNVLEQYF.

DNA of the CDR3: TGCGCCAGCAGCCCTGCTCAGGGGAGAATCTTTGGCTACACCTTC. The encoded protein is CASSPAQGRIFGYTF. V gene TRBV5-1 combines with J gene TRBJ1-2; TRBD1 might be the D (6 bases). The germline V gene encodes CDR1 SGHRS and CDR2 YFSETQ. V was pared by 4 bases and J by 7 bases, with 20 bases between. This CDR3 has 15 amino acids.

This clonotype occurred a few times. The J gene is TRBJ2-6, the V gene TRBV5-1; TRBD1 matches at 7 bases. The CDR3 contains 17 residues. CDR1 and CDR2 from the germline V gene are SGHRS and YFSETQ. V lost 7 bases, J lost 0 bases, and 10 bases stayed unmatched. As DNA, the CDR3 is TGCGCCAGCGGACCCCGGGACAGCAGCTCTGGGGCCAACGTCCTGACTTTC. Translating gives CASGPRDSSSGANVLTF.

This clonotype was picked up one time. The chain carries TRBV13 and TRBJ2-3; 7 nucleotides align to TRBD2. J was trimmed by 1 base and V by 6 bases; bases with no gene match: 10. The CDR3 has 16 residues. Germline V gene data show CDR1 as PRHDT and CDR2 as FYEKMQ (reference sequence). As DNA, the CDR3 is TGTGCCAGCAGTTCCGGGGGGACCCGCGGCACAGATACGCAGTATTTT. It encodes CASSSGGTRGTDTQYF.

V usage is TRBV12-3 or TRBV12-4 and J usage is TRBJ2-1, with 10 bases identical to TRBD2. CDR3 length: 16 amino acids. V dropped 5 bases and J dropped 7; count of bases not matched to a gene: 11. CDR3 coding DNA: TGTGCCAGCAGTCCATGGCGGAGCGGGAGGGGGAATGAGCAGTTCTTC. This gives the protein CASSPWRSGRGNEQFF.

V usage is TRBV15 and J usage is TRBJ2-6; D may be TRBD1 (5 bases). Looked up from germline, CDR1 is LNHNV and CDR2 is YYDKDF (reference sequence). The CDR3 is 18 amino acids. V lost 1 base, J lost 0 bases, and 13 bases lay in between. CDR3 in amino acids: CATSRGIFDSSGANVLTF. CDR3 coding DNA: TGTGCCACCAGCAGAGGAATTTTCGACAGCTCTGGGGCCAACGTCCTGACTTTC.

This clonotype was observed a handful of times. The chain couples TRBV3-1 to TRBJ2-7, with 9 positions matching TRBD1. This CDR3 has 15 residues. The trim removed 2 bases at V and 3 bases at J, leaving 5 bases unmatched. Germline CDR1 LGHDT, CDR2 YNNKEL (reference sequence). The CDR3 DNA sequence: TGTGCCAGCAGCCAACGAGGACAGGGGAACTACGAGCAGTACTTC. Amino acid sequence: CASSQRGQGNYEQYF.

The gene calls are TRBV7-9 and TRBJ2-7; TRBD1 aligns across 9 bases. The ends lost 3 bases at V and 2 bases at J; junction bases unmatched: 8. Germline V gene data show CDR1 as SEHNR and CDR2 as FQNEAQ (reference sequence). The length of the CDR3 is 16 residues. The CDR3 here is CASSFDGTGSAYEQYF. The CDR3 nucleotides are TGTGCCAGCAGCTTCGACGGGACAGGGTCCGCCTACGAGCAGTACTTC.

J is TRBJ2-1 and V is TRBV10-3; tentatively, D is TRBD2 (6 bases). Trimming took off 4 bases at V and 7 bases at J, with 20 bases between the two ends. Germline CDR1 is ENHRY and CDR2 is SYGVKD. The CDR3 length is 16 residues. The CDR3 reads CAISGPGTGVRNEQFF. The CDR3 DNA sequence: TGTGCCATCAGTGGACCCGGGACTGGGGTTCGGAATGAGCAGTTCTTC.

On this clonotype: At one boundary the junction diverges from the germline segment, which might be a read error. The chain combines TRBV3-1 with TRBJ2-4; D gene uncertain. The CDR3 spans 14 residues. CDR1 is LGHDT and CDR2 is YNNKEL in the germline V gene (reference sequence). CDR3 amino acids: CVSSQESPTAEQYF. The CDR3, as DNA: TGTGTCAGCAGCCAAGAGAGTCCCACGGCGGAGCAGTACTTC.

V gene TRBV7-2 combines with J gene TRBJ2-3; 7 bases line up with TRBD1. The CDR3 extends over 15 amino acids. The V gene end was trimmed by 5 bases and the J gene end by 2 bases; junction bases not matched to a gene: 7. Germline V gene lookup returns CDR1 SGHTA and CDR2 FQGNSA. This CDR3 reads CASSLGGQPTDTQYF. DNA for the CDR3: TGTGCCAGCAGCCTAGGGGGACAGCCCACAGATACGCAGTATTTT.

The chain has TRBV6-1 and TRBJ2-7; D remains unclear. V lost 4 bases and J 2 bases, leaving 9 bases between the germline ends. Germline loops: CDR1 MNHNS, CDR2 SASEGT. The CDR3 consists of 13 residues. CDR3 sequence: CASSAKATYEQYF. The CDR3, as DNA: TGTGCCAGCAGTGCGAAAGCGACCTACGAGCAGTACTTC.

This clonotype was detected only a few times. The chain carries TRBV9 and TRBJ2-5; maybe TRBD2 (5 bases). Looked up from germline, CDR1 is SGDLS and CDR2 is YYNGEE. V was cut by 0 bases and J by 5 bases, with 14 bases left in between. The length of the CDR3 is 15 residues. CDR3 DNA: TGTGCCAGCAGCGTAGACCAGCGGCCTAGGGAGACCCAGTACTTC. This sequence encodes CASSVDQRPRETQYF.

At least ten counts were recorded for this clonotype. V usage is TRBV5-6 and J usage is TRBJ2-7, with 10 bases aligning to TRBD2. The CDR3 extends over 15 amino acids. V lost 3 bases and J lost 4; bases outside the gene matches: 7. Germline CDR1 reads SGHDT; CDR2 reads YYEEEE. CDR3: CASSSYQRGGYEQYF. The CDR3 DNA reads as TGTGCCAGCAGCTCCTACCAGCGGGGGGGTTACGAGCAGTACTTC.

The chain employs TRBV14 and TRBJ2-1, with D perhaps TRBD1 or TRBD2 (5 bases each). V lost 0 bases and J 12 bases, leaving 15 bases between the germline ends. CDR3 length: 14 residues. CDR1 is SGHDN and CDR2 is FVKESK in the germline V gene. CDR3 loop: CASSQDGTAVSQFF. The CDR3 DNA follows: TGTGCCAGCAGCCAAGATGGGACGGCAGTGTCGCAGTTCTTC.

The J gene is TRBJ2-2, the V gene TRBV7-2, with D possibly TRBD1 on 5 matching bases. CDR3 length equals 14 residues. Per germline, CDR1 SGHTA and CDR2 FQGNSA. Trimming removed 5 bases at V and 3 bases at J, with 10 bases between. In DNA, the CDR3 is TGTGCCAGCAGCCAGAAGGGGTACACCGGGGAGCTGTTTTTT. Translation: CASSQKGYTGELFF. The full variable domain, its missing parts supplied by reference TRBV7-2 and TRBJ2-2, is GAGVSQSPSNKVTEKGKDVELRCDPISGHTALYWYRQSLGQGLEFLIYFQGNSAPDKSGLPSDRFSAERTGGSVSTLTIQRTQQEDSAVYLCASSQKGYTGELFFGEGSRLTVL.

This chain links TRBV7-9 with TRBJ2-6; D remains ambiguous. Trimming shortened V by 5 bases and J by 3 bases, and 17 bases separated the two germline ends. The CDR3 runs 17 residues. The germline gives CDR1 SEHNR, CDR2 FQNEAQ (reference sequence). Written as DNA, the CDR3 is TGTGCCAGCAGCCCAACCATCACACTTATTGGGGCCAACGTCCTGACTTTC. This encodes CASSPTITLIGANVLTF.

This chain uses TRBV3-1 with TRBJ2-5; D not resolved. Deletions cut 1 base from V and 5 bases from J, with 17 bases between. The CDR3 is 16 amino acids. Looked up from germline, CDR1 is LGHDT and CDR2 is YNNKEL (reference sequence). DNA for the CDR3: TGTGCCAGCAGCCAAGCTCTAACTGACTCCTGGGAGACCCAGTACTTC. Its protein product is CASSQALTDSWETQYF.

This clonotype was found a few times. The chain employs TRBV7-6 and TRBJ2-1; no reliable D call. Per the germline V gene, CDR1 is SGHVS and CDR2 is FNYEAQ. Trimming cost V 1 base and J 9 bases, with 10 bases left between them. This CDR3 is 13 amino acids long. CDR3 nucleotide sequence: TGTGCCAGCAGCTTAGTGGGCCCAAGTGAGCAGTTCTTC. This translates into CASSLVGPSEQFF. Full variable domain (outside the CDR3, taken from reference TRBV7-6 and TRBJ2-1): GAGVSQSPRYKVTKRGQDVALRCDPISGHVSLYWYRQALGQGPEFLTYFNYEAQQDKSGLPNDRFSAERPEGSISTLTIQRTEQRDSAMYRCASSLVGPSEQFFGPGTRLTVL.

The CDR3 loop reads CASSLGGGIRTSAYYNEQFF. For the CDR3, the DNA is TGCGCCAGCAGCTTGGGCGGGGGGATCCGGACTAGCGCCTACTACAATGAGCAGTTCTTC. The rearrangement uses TRBV5-1 and TRBJ2-7, with 9 bases matching TRBD2. Gene TRBJ2-1 matches the end of the DNA better, so the J call may be wrong. Germline V gene lookup returns CDR1 SGHRS and CDR2 YFSETQ. The CDR3 spans 20 residues.

This clonotype was observed a handful of times. This chain connects TRBV20-1 to TRBJ1-6; 7 bases match TRBD1. The CDR3 totals 15 residues. Germline-derived CDR1 and CDR2 are DFQATT and SNEGSKA (reference sequence). Trimming cost V 3 bases and J 7 bases; bases outside gene matches: 9. CDR3 sequence reads: CSASFGQGGNSPLHF. CDR3 sequence (DNA): TGCAGTGCTAGCTTCGGCCAGGGGGGGAATTCACCCCTCCACTTT.

The chain couples TRBV20-1 to TRBJ2-5; 8 bases map to TRBD1. This CDR3 has 13 amino acids. With V trimmed by 8 bases and J by 4 bases, 9 bases remained unmatched. Germline V gene sequence: CDR1 DFQATT, CDR2 SNEGSKA (reference sequence). CDR3 in DNA: TGCAGTCCCAAAAGGACAGGGATAGAGACCCAGTACTTC. Its protein product is CSPKRTGIETQYF.

This clonotype was observed a few times. This chain uses TRBV12-3 or TRBV12-4 with TRBJ2-3; 16 bases agree with TRBD2. V was clipped by 10 bases and J by 1 base; unmatched bases: 8. The CDR3 runs to 17 residues. The CDR3 is CATAGTSGRGGTDTQYF. The CDR3 bases are TGTGCCACCGCCGGGACTAGCGGGAGGGGAGGCACAGATACGCAGTATTTT.

The chain couples TRBV5-1 to TRBJ1-2; TRBD1 might be the D (6 bases). The CDR3 runs 14 residues. From germline, CDR1 is SGHRS and CDR2 YFSETQ. V lost 0 bases and J 6 bases, leaving 12 bases between the germline ends. In DNA, the CDR3 is TGCGCCAGCAGCTTGGACAGGGTCAGCGATGGCTACACCTTC. Amino acid sequence: CASSLDRVSDGYTF.

This clonotype was found once. This rearrangement joins TRBV10-3 to TRBJ2-1; 11 bases are a match to TRBD2. V shed 7 bases, J shed 0 bases, and the junction held 5 bases outside the gene matches. CDR3 length: 16 amino acids. Germline V gene lookup returns CDR1 ENHRY and CDR2 SYGVKD. CDR3 amino acids: CAIKGLAGSSYNEQFF. The CDR3 DNA reads TGTGCCATCAAAGGACTAGCGGGCAGCTCCTACAATGAGCAGTTCTTC.

This clonotype was observed a few times. This rearrangement joins TRBV3-1 to TRBJ2-5; TRBD2 agrees at 11 bases. V was pared by 1 base and J by 4 bases, with 5 bases of the junction left unmatched. The CDR3 covers 16 residues. Germline lookup yields CDR1 LGHDT and CDR2 YNNKEL (reference sequence). The CDR3 protein is CASSQGVAGGPETQYF. The CDR3 DNA is TGTGCCAGCAGCCAAGGGGTAGCGGGAGGGCCAGAGACCCAGTACTTC.

This clonotype has only a few counts. CDR3 DNA: TGTGCCAGCAGCCGACAGACTCCCTTTGACTACACCTTC. Its protein product is CASSRQTPFDYTF. The V call is TRBV6-2 or TRBV6-3, the J call TRBJ1-2; possibly TRBD1 for D (5 bases). The CDR3 has 13 amino acids. With 6 bases removed from V and 10 bases from J, the gap between germline ends came to 18 bases. Germline CDR1 MNHEY, CDR2 SVGEGT.

The chain joins TRBV9 to TRBJ2-7; D unresolved. Germline CDR1 and CDR2: SGDLS and YYNGEE. Trimming took off 3 bases at V and 5 bases at J, with 12 bases between the two ends. This CDR3 spans 13 amino acids. CDR3 amino acids: CASSASITHEQYF. The CDR3 bases are TGTGCCAGCAGCGCCTCGATTACCCACGAGCAGTACTTC.